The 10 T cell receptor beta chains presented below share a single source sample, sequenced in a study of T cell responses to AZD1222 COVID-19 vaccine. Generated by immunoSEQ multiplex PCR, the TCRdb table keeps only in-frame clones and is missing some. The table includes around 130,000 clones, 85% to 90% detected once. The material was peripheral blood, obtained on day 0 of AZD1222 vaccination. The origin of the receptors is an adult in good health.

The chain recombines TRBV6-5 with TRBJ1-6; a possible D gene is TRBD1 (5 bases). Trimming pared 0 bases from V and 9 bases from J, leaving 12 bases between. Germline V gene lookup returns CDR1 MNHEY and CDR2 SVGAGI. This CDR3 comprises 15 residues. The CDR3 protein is CASSYSKGSASPLHF. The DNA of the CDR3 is TGTGCCAGCAGTTACTCGAAGGGGTCGGCTTCACCCCTCCACTTT.

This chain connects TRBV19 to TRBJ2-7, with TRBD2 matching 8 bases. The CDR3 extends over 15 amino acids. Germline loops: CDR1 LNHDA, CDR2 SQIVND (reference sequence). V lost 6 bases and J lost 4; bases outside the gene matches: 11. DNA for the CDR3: TGTGCCAGTAGCCCCAGCGGGAGCAAGTTTTACGAGCAGTACTTC. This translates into CASSPSGSKFYEQYF.

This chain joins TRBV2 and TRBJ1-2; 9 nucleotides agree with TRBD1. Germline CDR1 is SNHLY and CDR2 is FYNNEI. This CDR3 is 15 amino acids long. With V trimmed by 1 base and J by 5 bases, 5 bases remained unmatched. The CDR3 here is CASSEDLTGGYGYTF. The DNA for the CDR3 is TGTGCCAGCAGTGAAGACCTGACAGGGGGGTATGGCTACACCTTC.

In DNA form, the CDR3 reads TGTGCCAGCACAGTTGGCGGGATCTCCCGGAATGAGCAGTTCTTC. Translated: CASTVGGISRNEQFF. The gene calls are TRBV28 and TRBJ2-1, with TRBD2 as a possible D gene (6 bases). The V gene lost 7 bases and the J gene lost 7 bases, with 20 bases spanning the gap. From germline, CDR1 is MDHEN and CDR2 SYDVKM. The CDR3 length is 15 residues.

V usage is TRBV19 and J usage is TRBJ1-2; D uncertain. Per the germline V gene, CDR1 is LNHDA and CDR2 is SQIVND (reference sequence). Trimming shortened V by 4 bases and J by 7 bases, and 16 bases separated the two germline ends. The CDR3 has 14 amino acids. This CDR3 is CASSTPEGFGGYTF. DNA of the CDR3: TGTGCCAGTAGTACGCCCGAAGGGTTCGGTGGCTACACCTTC.

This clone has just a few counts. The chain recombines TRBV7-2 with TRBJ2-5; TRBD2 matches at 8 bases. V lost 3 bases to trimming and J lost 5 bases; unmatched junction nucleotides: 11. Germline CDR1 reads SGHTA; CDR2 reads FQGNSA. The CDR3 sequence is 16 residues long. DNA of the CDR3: TGTGCCAGCAGCTTTGATTTTCAGCGGGGGTCGGAGACCCAGTACTTC. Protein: CASSFDFQRGSETQYF.

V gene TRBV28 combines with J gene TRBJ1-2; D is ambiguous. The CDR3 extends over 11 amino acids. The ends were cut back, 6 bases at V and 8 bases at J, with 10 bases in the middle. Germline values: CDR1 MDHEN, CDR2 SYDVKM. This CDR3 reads CASRREQGYTF. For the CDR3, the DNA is TGTGCCAGCAGACGCGAACAGGGCTACACCTTC.

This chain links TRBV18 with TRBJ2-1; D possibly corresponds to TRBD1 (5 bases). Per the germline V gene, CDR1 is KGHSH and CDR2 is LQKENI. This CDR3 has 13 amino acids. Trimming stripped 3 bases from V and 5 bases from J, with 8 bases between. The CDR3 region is CASSPGLDNEQFF. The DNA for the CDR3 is TGTGCCAGCTCACCGGGGCTGGACAATGAGCAGTTCTTC. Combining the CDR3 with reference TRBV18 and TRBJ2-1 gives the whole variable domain NAGVMQNPRHLVRRRGQEARLRCSPMKGHSHVYWYRQLPEEGLKFMVYLQKENIIDESGMPKERFSAEFPKEGPSILRIQQVVRGDSAAYFCASSPGLDNEQFFGPGTRLTVL.

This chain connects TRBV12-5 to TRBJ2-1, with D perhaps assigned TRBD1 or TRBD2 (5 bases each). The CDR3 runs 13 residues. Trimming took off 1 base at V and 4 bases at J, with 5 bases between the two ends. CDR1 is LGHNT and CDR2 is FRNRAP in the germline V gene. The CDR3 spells CASGLGGYNEQFF. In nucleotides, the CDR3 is TGTGCTAGTGGTTTGGGGGGGTACAATGAGCAGTTCTTC.

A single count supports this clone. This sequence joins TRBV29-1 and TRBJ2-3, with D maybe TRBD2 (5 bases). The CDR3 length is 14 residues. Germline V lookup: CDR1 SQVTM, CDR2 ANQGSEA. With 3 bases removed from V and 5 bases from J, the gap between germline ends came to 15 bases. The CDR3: CSVERQRGLDTQYF. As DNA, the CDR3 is TGCAGCGTTGAGCGGCAGCGCGGGCTAGATACGCAGTATTTT.